Listed below are T cell receptor beta chains from one sample, sequenced in a study of blood T cell repertoires in COVID-19. Assay used: immunoSEQ multiplex PCR; TCRdb lists only in-frame clones, some missing. The data contain roughly 250,000 clones, approximately 85% of them seen just once; the ten biggest clones take up less than 4.5%. The material sequenced was peripheral blood. All receptors derive from a man over 45 with acute or convalescent COVID-19. CDR3s include the opening cysteine and the closing phenylalanine or tryptophan. D genes are given only for firm matches. Some rows have no size entry. The others give once, few or many, or a class for an expanded clone.

- TRBJ2-7 - TRBV11-2 TGTGCCAGCAGCCTCGGAACAGGGTACGAGCAGTACTTC CASSLGTGYEQYF
- TRBJ1-2 TRBD1 TRBV2 TGTGCCAGCAGCGGGGACAGTGGCCGGTATGGCTACACCTTC CASSGDSGRYGYTF
- TRBJ1-6 - TRBV18 TGTGCCAGCTCACCACCGAGTCAAAATAATTCACCCCTCCACTTT CASSPPSQNNSPLHF
- TRBJ1-5 TRBD1 TRBV3-1/TRBV3-2 TGTGCCAGCAGCCAGGACAGGGATGGAACTCAGCCCCAGCATTTT CASSQDRDGTQPQHF
- TRBJ1-5 TRBD1 TRBV28 TGTGCCAGCAGTTTAGGGACAGGGATTCAGCCCCAGCATTTT CASSLGTGIQPQHF
- TRBJ1-3 - TRBV6-6 TGTGCCAGCAGCCCACTGGACACCATATATTTT CASSPLDTIYF
- TRBJ2-3 TRBD2 TRBV6-6 TGTGCCAGCAGTTACTTGGGGACTAGCGGCACAGATACGCAGTATTTT CASSYLGTSGTDTQYF
- TRBJ2-7 - TRBV10-3 TGTGCCATCACTGCCTCCGGCTACGAGCAGTACTTC CAITASGYEQYF
- TRBJ1-5 TRBD1 TRBV19 TGTGCCACCGGCCGCCTGACAGGGTCTAGCAATCAGCCCCAGCATTTT CATGRLTGSSNQPQHF
- TRBJ2-7 TRBD1 TRBV4-1 TGCGCCAGCAGCTATGACAGGGGGGTCTACGAGCAGTACTTC CASSYDRGVYEQYF
- TRBJ2-3 TRBD2 TRBV9 TGTGCCAGCAGCACCCAAGCGGGGGGGTTCACAGATACGCAGTATTTT CASSTQAGGFTDTQYF
once TRBJ2-1 TRBD2 TRBV7-9 TGTGCGGAAGTGGCTAGCGGGAGGGGGACCTCCTACAATGAGCAGTTCTTC CAEVASGRGTSYNEQFF
- TRBJ2-1 - TRBV7-3 TGTGCCAGCAGCTTAACCAGGGACAATGAGCAGTTCTTC CASSLTRDNEQFF
- TRBJ1-5 TRBD1 TRBV30 TGTGCCTGGGGGGACAGGGGGAATCAGCCCCAGCATTTT CAWGDRGNQPQHF
- TRBJ2-3 TRBD2 TRBV13 TGTGCCAGCTTGGCTAGCGGGAGCCCATACACAGATACGCAGTATTTT CASLASGSPYTDTQYF
- TRBJ1-5 - TRBV7-3 TGTGCCAGCAGCTTCCCTAGCTCAGTTAAGGGCAATCAGCCCCAGCATTTT CASSFPSSVKGNQPQHF
- TRBJ1-2 - TRBV6-5 TGTGCCAGCACAGCGCTCACCCTCAACTATGGCTACACCTTC CASTALTLNYGYTF
- TRBJ1-2 - TRBV11-2 TGTGCCAGCAAGAAGGGGAACTATGGCTACACCTTC CASKKGNYGYTF
- TRBJ1-4 - TRBV18 TGTGCCAGCTCACCACGACAGAGAGCCACTAATGAAAAACTGTTTTTT CASSPRQRATNEKLFF
- TRBJ2-5 TRBD2 TRBV7-2 TGTGCCAGCAGCCGCGGGGGCAGCGGGGGGGTGGTAGAGACCCAGTACTTC CASSRGGSGGVVETQYF
- TRBJ2-3 - TRBV7-9 TGTGCCAGCAGCTTAGACTTAGTAGCAGATACGCAGTATTTT CASSLDLVADTQYF
- TRBJ2-3 TRBD2 TRBV19 TGTGCCAGTAGTCCCGCGCGGGGGGGACCTAGCACAGATACGCAGTATTTT CASSPARGGPSTDTQYF
once TRBJ1-1 - TRBV7-8 TGTGCCACCACCGTAGTGCCCTACACTGAAGCTTTCTTT CATTVVPYTEAFF
- TRBJ2-1 TRBD2 TRBV5-4 TGTGCCAGCAGCCAACGACTAGCGGGAGAGGCCTACAATGAGCAGTTCTTC CASSQRLAGEAYNEQFF
- TRBJ1-2 - TRBV19 TGTGCCAGTAGTATAGATCAACGTTACAGAGCTAACTATGGCTACACCTTC CASSIDQRYRANYGYTF
- TRBJ2-1 - TRBV28 TGTGCCACCCTCGGTAACGACAATGAGCAGTTCTTC CATLGNDNEQFF
- TRBJ2-7 - TRBV7-2 TGTGCCAGCAGCCGCGGACTTTCTTACGAGCAGTACTTC CASSRGLSYEQYF
- TRBJ1-4 TRBD1 TRBV7-9 TGTGCCAGCAGCCGGACAGGGGGCTATGAAAAACTGTTTTTT CASSRTGGYEKLFF
- TRBJ1-2 - TRBV27 TGTGCCAGCAGTTTATCCGGCCGAGGAGATGGCTACACCTTC CASSLSGRGDGYTF
- TRBJ2-3 - TRBV7-9 TGTGCCAGCAGCCCACAGTTTCCTAGCACAGATACGCAGTATTTT CASSPQFPSTDTQYF
- TRBJ2-7 - TRBV5-4 TGTGCCAGCAGCTCAGGGTCCGCCTACGAGCAGTACTTC CASSSGSAYEQYF
- TRBJ1-5 TRBD1 TRBV28 TGTGCCAGCAGTACCGGGACAGGGAGCAATCAGCCCCAGCATTTT CASSTGTGSNQPQHF
- TRBJ2-1 - TRBV4-2 TGTGCCAGCAGCCCGTTTAACTCGGACAATGAGCAGTTCTTC CASSPFNSDNEQFF
- TRBJ2-5 - TRBV30 TGTGCCACCCCTGCCGCGGGAGAGACCCAGTACTTC CATPAAGETQYF
- TRBJ2-2 TRBD2 TRBV19 TGTGCCAGTAGTAATGGACTAGCGTACACCGGGGAGCTGTTTTTT CASSNGLAYTGELFF
- TRBJ2-7 TRBD2 TRBV5-1 TGCGCCAGCAGTTTGACTAGCGGGGGTACTTACGAGCAGTACTTC CASSLTSGGTYEQYF
- TRBJ2-2 - TRBV11-3 TGTGCCAGCAGCTTAGAGGGGCTGAACACCGGGGAGCTGTTTTTT CASSLEGLNTGELFF
- TRBJ2-4 TRBD1 TRBV9 TGTGCCAGCAGCCCCAAGGGACAGGGTGACATTCAGTACTTC CASSPKGQGDIQYF
- TRBJ2-1 - TRBV5-4 TGTGCCAGTGAATCGAGCTCCTACAATGAGCAGTTCTTC CASESSSYNEQFF
- TRBJ1-3 TRBD1 TRBV19 TGTGCCAGTAGTATTTTCCACCAATGGACAGGGAGTGGAAACACCATATATTTT CASSIFHQWTGSGNTIYF
once TRBJ2-2 - TRBV21-1 TGTGCCAGCAGCAAAGAGGGAGAGGGAGGCGTGAACACCGGGGAGCTGTTTTTT CASSKEGEGGVNTGELFF
- TRBJ1-3 - TRBV3-1/TRBV3-2 TGTGCCAGCAGCTCGTCCTCTGGAAACACCATATATTTT CASSSSSGNTIYF
- TRBJ2-7 - TRBV3-1/TRBV3-2 TGTGCCAGCAGCCAAGGTATTTACGAGCAGTACTTC CASSQGIYEQYF
- TRBJ2-2 - TRBV18 TGTGCCAGCTCACCGGATCTCTTGGGGCGGACCATGGAGCTGTTTTTT CASSPDLLGRTMELFF
- TRBJ1-4 - TRBV10-2 TGCGCCAGCACCCTACCCAATGAAAAACTGTTTTTT CASTLPNEKLFF
- TRBJ1-4 - TRBV19 TGTGCCAGTAGTCCCCGGACACTTGCAACTAATGAAAAACTGTTTTTT CASSPRTLATNEKLFF
- TRBJ1-1 TRBD1 TRBV5-1 TGCGCCAGCAGCTCGACAGGGGCAGATGAAGCTTTCTTT CASSSTGADEAFF
- TRBJ2-2 - TRBV27 TGTGCCAGCAGCCTTATATCAGGGGCCGGGGAGCTGTTTTTT CASSLISGAGELFF
- TRBJ2-1 TRBD2 TRBV30 TGTTCCAGCGGGAGGGCCCCAAGCTCCTACAATGAGCAGTTCTTC CSSGRAPSSYNEQFF
few TRBJ2-1 TRBD2 TRBV12-3/TRBV12-4 TGTGCCAGCAGTCGACTAGCGGAGCAGTTCTTC CASSRLAEQFF
- TRBJ1-1 - TRBV7-3 TGTGCCAGCAGCTTAACAGGGGTGAACACTGAAGCTTTCTTT CASSLTGVNTEAFF
- TRBJ2-7 TRBD2 TRBV5-4 TGTGCCAGCAGCTTGGTTAGCGGGGGCAGCGAGCAGTACTTC CASSLVSGGSEQYF
once TRBJ1-2 TRBD1 TRBV27 TGTGCCAGCAGTGTGGGACAGGGGATCTCCTATGGCTACACCTTC CASSVGQGISYGYTF